The 9 T cell receptor beta chains presented below share a single source sample, sequenced in a study of T cell responses to AZD1222 COVID-19 vaccine. Measured with immunoSEQ multiplex PCR; TCRdb has only the in-frame clones, and not every one. The table shows roughly 110,000 clones, with 84% occurring only once. Sequencing used peripheral blood, obtained on day 0 of AZD1222 vaccination. These receptors were collected from an adult in good health.

Notes on this clone: A junction boundary mismatches the germline segment, possibly from a read error. The chain combines TRBV7-7 with TRBJ2-5, with D maybe TRBD1 (5 bases). The CDR3 is made up of 13 amino acids. Germline CDR1 and CDR2: SSHAT and FNYEAQ (reference sequence). CDR3 sequence reads: CASSPRGSETQYF. CDR3 DNA sequence: TGTGCTAGCAGTCCTAGGGGTTCCGAGACCCAGTACTTC.

This chain joins TRBV28 and TRBJ1-2, with D maybe TRBD1 (5 bases). V was pared by 6 bases and J by 8 bases, with 13 bases between. There are 12 residues in the CDR3. Germline V gene sequence: CDR1 MDHEN, CDR2 SYDVKM. The CDR3 spells CASRGALRGYTF. The CDR3 DNA reads TGTGCCAGCAGAGGGGCTCTCAGGGGCTACACCTTC.

This clone was counted once. This chain connects TRBV28 to TRBJ2-7; 7 bases agree with TRBD1. V lost 8 bases, J lost 3 bases, and 13 bases stayed unmatched. The length of the CDR3 is 15 residues. CDR1 and CDR2 from the germline V gene are MDHEN and SYDVKM. The CDR3 loop is CASHGVGDRVYEQYF. The CDR3 DNA reads TGTGCCAGCCATGGGGTGGGTGACAGGGTCTACGAGCAGTACTTC.

This clone was seen only a few times. The gene calls are TRBV6-1 and TRBJ2-5, with 14 nucleotides matching TRBD2. Germline CDR1 MNHNS, CDR2 SASEGT. This CDR3 is 17 amino acids long. The trim removed 3 bases at V and 4 bases at J, leaving 7 bases unmatched. The CDR3 loop is CASSDRLAGGSGETQYF. In DNA, the CDR3 is TGTGCCAGCAGTGATAGACTAGCGGGGGGGAGTGGAGAGACCCAGTACTTC.

The gene calls are TRBV7-9 and TRBJ1-6; 11 bases align to TRBD1. Germline loops: CDR1 SEHNR, CDR2 FQNEAQ (reference sequence). CDR3 length equals 17 residues. The V and J ends lost 5 bases and 10 bases, in that order; junction bases with no gene match: 13. This CDR3 is CASSRTGGASLSSPLHF. The CDR3 DNA follows: TGTGCCAGCAGCAGGACAGGGGGCGCTTCGTTGAGCTCACCCCTCCACTTT.

This chain links TRBV7-2 with TRBJ1-2; TRBD1 matches at 9 bases. Per germline, CDR1 SGHTA and CDR2 FQGNSA. With 5 bases clipped from V and 3 bases from J, the junction kept 4 bases outside the gene matches. The CDR3 has 14 amino acids. The CDR3: CASSPGQGHYGYTF. Written as DNA, the CDR3 is TGTGCCAGCAGCCCCGGACAGGGGCACTATGGCTACACCTTC. Full variable domain (missing parts from reference TRBV7-2 and TRBJ1-2): GAGVSQSPSNKVTEKGKDVELRCDPISGHTALYWYRQSLGQGLEFLIYFQGNSAPDKSGLPSDRFSAERTGGSVSTLTIQRTQQEDSAVYLCASSPGQGHYGYTFGSGTRLTVV.

The CDR3 sequence is CASSIGGDLSNQPQHF. As DNA, the CDR3 is TGTGCCAGTAGTATAGGCGGGGACCTTAGCAATCAGCCCCAGCATTTT. The chain is built from TRBV19 and TRBJ1-5; tentative D call: TRBD1 (5 bases). The germline V gene encodes CDR1 LNHDA and CDR2 SQIVND (reference sequence). CDR3 length: 16 residues. V lost 1 base, J lost 0 bases, and 10 bases lay in between.

This clone was picked up a small number of times. The J gene is TRBJ2-7, the V gene TRBV25-1; 8 bases map to TRBD1. Unmatched junction bases numbered 5, after V lost 1 base and J lost 6 bases. Germline values: CDR1 MGHDK, CDR2 SYGVNS. This CDR3 is built from 14 residues. The CDR3 sequence: CASSEFGRGPEQYF. CDR3 coding DNA: TGTGCCAGCAGTGAATTCGGCAGGGGGCCCGAGCAGTACTTC.

The V call is TRBV7-2, the J call TRBJ2-3; TRBD2 aligns across 14 bases. The CDR3 length is 17 residues. Germline CDR1 reads SGHTA; CDR2 reads FQGNSA. The V gene end was trimmed by 5 bases and the J gene end by 2 bases; junction bases not matched to a gene: 6. The CDR3 DNA reads TGTGCCAGCAGCCTATGGACTAGCGGGGGGAACACAGATACGCAGTATTTT. Translating gives CASSLWTSGGNTDTQYF.